The sample holds one count of the clone carrying this TCR beta chain. Its specificity is unknown. Measured with immunoSEQ multiplex PCR; TCRdb has only the in-frame clones, and not every one. This sample carries roughly 16,000 clones, approximately 80% of them seen once, and the ten largest clones take roughly a tenth. The data were obtained in a study of somatic mutations in cytotoxic T cells in rheumatoid arthritis. About the research overall: Before any treatment began, around 30 ml EDTA peripheral blood was collected from patients right after diagnosis. Flow cytometry sorted some V beta antibody-stained T-cell populations to nearly 100% purity, V beta1+ cells among them being sequenced for TCRB. Study conclusions and caveats: Clonality of CD8+ cells rose with age in rheumatoid arthritis patients but not healthy controls. Relative to age-matched healthy controls, rheumatoid arthritis patients did not differ significantly in CD8+ T-cell clonality.

The CDR3 covers 12 residues. In germline, CDR1 is SGHNT, CDR2 YYREEE (reference sequence). V was shortened by 7 bases and J by 0 bases, with 6 bases between the two germline ends. What was sequenced was CD8+ T cells sorted from blood. V gene TRBV5-4 combines with J gene TRBJ2-3, with D possibly being TRBD1 (5 bases). The receptor was derived from an adult with rheumatoid arthritis. CDR3: CASGASTDTQYF. Written as DNA, the CDR3 is TGTGCCAGCGGGGCTAGCACAGATACGCAGTATTTT.